This T cell receptor beta chain was profiled in a study of shared clonotypes between healthy human individuals. The data were produced by immunoSEQ multiplex PCR, yet TCRdb's version contains in-frame clones alone and is incomplete. The data contain around 990,000 clones, 70% to 85% of them singletons. The CDR3 sequence is 13 residues long. V trimming: 8 bases; J trimming: 5 bases; junction bases outside the gene matches: 7. CDR1 and CDR2 from the germline V gene are MNHNY and SVGAGI (reference sequence). The TCR was taken from a young man in good health. Some clones in this sample may be carry-over from other donors' samples. The V call is TRBV6-6, the J call TRBJ2-5; 8 bases are shared with TRBD1. Material for sequencing was memory CD4+ T cells from PBMCs. The subset here: CD45RA-negative fraction. CDR3 DNA: TGTGCCAGCGGACAGGGATCCTCGGAGACCCAGTACTTC. Its protein is CASGQGSSETQYF.